Detailed here is one T cell receptor (beta chain). Exclusion covered patients with other autoimmune diseases or uncontrolled infections (as well as pregnancy or lactation). A diagnosis was made from clinical symptoms together with serum thyroxine, TRAb, thyroid ultrasound and orbital computed tomography. The authors isolated PBMCs from 8 to 10 ml of fresh peripheral blood. Transcripts of RNA were the source for amplifying TCR beta CDR3 regions. The workflow started with a first-round RT-PCR run with HTBI primers and then moved on to a second-round multiplex PCR. TCRdb reprocessed the multiplex PCR reads with MiXCR, giving one entry per CDR3 protein. The table records about 220,000 distinct CDR3 sequences, under 25% of them present only once. V was pared by 5 bases and J by 3 bases, with 8 bases between. This CDR3 is built from 12 residues. Germline V gives CDR1 GTSNPN, CDR2 SVGIG (reference sequence).

This specimen comes from a study of Graves' ophthalmopathy and Graves' hyperthyroidism. This chain uses TRBV30 with TRBJ1-5, with a possible D match to TRBD1 (6 bases). The receptor was isolated from a woman between 45 and 60 years old with Graves' ophthalmopathy. Sequencing was carried out using peripheral blood. Here the CDR3 DNA reads TGTGCCTGGGCAGGGGCCAATCAGCCCCAGCATTTT. Its translation is CAWAGANQPQHF. Full variable domain (missing parts from reference TRBV30 and TRBJ1-5): SQTIHQWPATLVQPVGSPLSLECTVEGTSNPNLYWYRQAAGRGLQLLFYSVGIGQISSEVPQNLSASRPQDRQFILSSKKLLLSDSGFYLCAWAGANQPQHFGDGTRLSIL.